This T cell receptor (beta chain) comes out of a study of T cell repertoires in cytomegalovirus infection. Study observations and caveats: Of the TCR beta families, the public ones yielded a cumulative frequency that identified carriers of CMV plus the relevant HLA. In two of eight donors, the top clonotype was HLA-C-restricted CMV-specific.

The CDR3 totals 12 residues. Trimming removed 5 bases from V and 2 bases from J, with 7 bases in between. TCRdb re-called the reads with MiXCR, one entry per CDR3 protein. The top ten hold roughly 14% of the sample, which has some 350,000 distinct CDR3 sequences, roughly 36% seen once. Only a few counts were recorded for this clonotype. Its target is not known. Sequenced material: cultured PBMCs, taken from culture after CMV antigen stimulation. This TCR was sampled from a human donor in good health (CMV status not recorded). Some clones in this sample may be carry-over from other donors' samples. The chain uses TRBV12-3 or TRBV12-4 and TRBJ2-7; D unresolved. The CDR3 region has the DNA TGTGCCAGCAGTCCCCGACCCTACGAGCAGTACTTC. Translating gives CASSPRPYEQYF.